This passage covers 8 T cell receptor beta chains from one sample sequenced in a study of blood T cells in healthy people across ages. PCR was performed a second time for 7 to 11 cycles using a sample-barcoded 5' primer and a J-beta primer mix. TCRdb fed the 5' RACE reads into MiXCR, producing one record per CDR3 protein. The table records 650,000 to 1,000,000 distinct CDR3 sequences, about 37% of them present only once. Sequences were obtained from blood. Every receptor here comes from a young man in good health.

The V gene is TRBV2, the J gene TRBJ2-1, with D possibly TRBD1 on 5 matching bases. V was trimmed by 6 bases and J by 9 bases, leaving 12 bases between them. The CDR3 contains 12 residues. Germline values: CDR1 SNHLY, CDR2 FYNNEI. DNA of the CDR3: TGTGCCAGCAGGTCCCAGGGTCCTGAGCAGTTCTTC. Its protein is CASRSQGPEQFF.

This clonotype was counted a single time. CDR3 nucleotides: TGCAGTGCTAGAGCGGTCGGGGGGGCCGTAAGAGTAGAGACCCAGTACTTC. Translated: CSARAVGGAVRVETQYF. The V gene is TRBV20-1, the J gene TRBJ2-5; 8 bases are shared with TRBD2. V lost 1 base, J lost 4 bases, and 14 bases stayed unmatched. Per germline, CDR1 DFQATT and CDR2 SNEGSKA (reference sequence). The CDR3 contains 17 residues.

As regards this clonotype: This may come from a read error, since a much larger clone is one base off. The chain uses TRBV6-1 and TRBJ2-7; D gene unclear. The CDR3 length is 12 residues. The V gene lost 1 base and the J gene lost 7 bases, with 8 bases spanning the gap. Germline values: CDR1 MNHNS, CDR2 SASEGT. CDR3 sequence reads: CASSEVPYEQYF. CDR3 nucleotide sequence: TGTGCCAGCAGTGAAGTCCCTTATGAGCAGTACTTC.

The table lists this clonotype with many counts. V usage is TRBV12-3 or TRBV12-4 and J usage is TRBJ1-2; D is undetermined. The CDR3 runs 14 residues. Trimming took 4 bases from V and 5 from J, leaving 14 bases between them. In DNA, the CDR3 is TGTGCCAGCAGTTCCCCTCCACTAGAATATGGCTACACCTTC. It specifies CASSSPPLEYGYTF.

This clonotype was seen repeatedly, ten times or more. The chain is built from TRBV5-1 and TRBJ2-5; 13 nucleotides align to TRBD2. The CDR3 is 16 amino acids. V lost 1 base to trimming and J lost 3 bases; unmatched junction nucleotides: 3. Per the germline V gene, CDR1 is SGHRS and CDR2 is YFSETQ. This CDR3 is CASSLTSGGAEETQYF. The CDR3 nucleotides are TGCGCCAGCAGCTTGACTAGCGGGGGGGCGGAAGAGACCCAGTACTTC.

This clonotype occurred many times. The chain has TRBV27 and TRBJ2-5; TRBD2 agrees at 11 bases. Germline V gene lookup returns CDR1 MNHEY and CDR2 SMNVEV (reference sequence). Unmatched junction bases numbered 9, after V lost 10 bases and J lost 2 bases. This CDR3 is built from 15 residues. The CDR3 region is CATRIGTSGQETQYF. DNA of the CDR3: TGTGCCACCCGCATTGGGACTAGCGGACAAGAGACCCAGTACTTC.

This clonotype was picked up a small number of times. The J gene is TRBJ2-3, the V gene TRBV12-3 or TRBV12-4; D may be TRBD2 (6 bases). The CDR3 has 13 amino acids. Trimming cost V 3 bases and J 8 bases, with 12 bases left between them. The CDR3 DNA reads TGTGCCAGCAGTTTCCCCGGGGGAGGTACGCAGTATTTT. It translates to CASSFPGGGTQYF.

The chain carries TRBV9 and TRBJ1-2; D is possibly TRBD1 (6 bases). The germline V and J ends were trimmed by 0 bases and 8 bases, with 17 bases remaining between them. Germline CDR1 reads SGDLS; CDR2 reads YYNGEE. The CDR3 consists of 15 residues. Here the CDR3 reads CASSVAGQPLGGYTF. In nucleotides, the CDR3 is TGTGCCAGCAGCGTAGCCGGACAGCCCCTAGGAGGCTACACCTTC. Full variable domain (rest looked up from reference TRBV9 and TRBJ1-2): DSGVTQTPKHLITATGQRVTLRCSPRSGDLSVYWYQQSLDQGLQFLIQYYNGEERAKGNILERFSAQQFPDLHSELNLSSLELGDSALYFCASSVAGQPLGGYTFGSGTRLTVV.